This T cell receptor beta chain came from a study of T cells after yellow fever vaccination. Study-wide results and limits: Abundant contaminating clonotypes from the bulk population could appear in FACS-sorted repertoires.

TCRdb passed the 5' RACE reads through MiXCR, listing each CDR3 protein once. Here the sample spans over 300,000 distinct CDR3 sequences, roughly 3.5% being singletons. This clonotype was seen repeatedly, ten times or more. As yet, its antigen is unknown. This clonotype originated in a man aged 18 to 29 who received the YFV17D yellow fever vaccine. The sample consisted of PBMCs, taken on the day of the yellow fever booster vaccination.

CDR3 bases: TGTGCCAGCTCACCACCGTTGGGCGCAAGGCAGACCCAGTACTTC. Protein sequence: CASSPPLGARQTQYF. V gene TRBV18 combines with J gene TRBJ2-5; no reliable D call. CDR3 length equals 15 residues. Germline V lookup: CDR1 KGHSH, CDR2 LQKENI. Trimming left V 0 bases short and J 6 bases short, with 14 bases between.